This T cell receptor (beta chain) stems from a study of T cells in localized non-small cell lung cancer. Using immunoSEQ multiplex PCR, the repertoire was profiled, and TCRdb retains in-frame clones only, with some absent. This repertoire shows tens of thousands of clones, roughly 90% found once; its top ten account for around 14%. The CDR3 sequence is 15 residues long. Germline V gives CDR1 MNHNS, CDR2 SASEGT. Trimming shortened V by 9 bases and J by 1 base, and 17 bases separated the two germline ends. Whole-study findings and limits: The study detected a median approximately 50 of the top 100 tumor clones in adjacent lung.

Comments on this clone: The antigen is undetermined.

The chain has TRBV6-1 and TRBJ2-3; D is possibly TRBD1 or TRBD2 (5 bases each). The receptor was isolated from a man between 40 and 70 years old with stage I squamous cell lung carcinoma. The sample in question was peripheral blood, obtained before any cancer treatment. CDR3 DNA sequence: TGTGCCAGTAGAAGTGAATCGGGGCGCACAGATACGCAGTATTTT. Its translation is CASRSESGRTDTQYF.